The 23 T cell receptor beta chains given below trace back to one sample, sequenced in a study of blood T cell repertoires in COVID-19. The assay was immunoSEQ multiplex PCR, and TCRdb's table has in-frame clones only and misses some. The sample includes 100,000 to 150,000 clones, 75% to 85% of them seen just once. What was sequenced was peripheral blood. Receptors originate from a man aged 40-49 years with active or convalescent COVID-19.

This rearrangement joins TRBV3-1 (or the pseudogene TRBV3-2) to TRBJ2-4; possible D gene TRBD1, 6 bases. This CDR3 is built from 13 residues. V was pared by 4 bases and J by 7 bases, with 11 bases between. Germline V gives CDR1 LGHDT, CDR2 YNNKEL (reference sequence). The CDR3 DNA follows: TGTGCCAGCAGCCCGCAGGGGTGGAACATTCAGTACTTC. Encoded protein: CASSPQGWNIQYF.

This rearrangement joins TRBV11-2 to TRBJ2-1; D is possibly TRBD2 (6 bases). CDR1 and CDR2 from the germline V gene are SGHAT and FQNNGV. The CDR3 length is 15 residues. V dropped 4 bases and J dropped 7 bases, with 17 bases sitting between them. The CDR3 is CASSSAYGSTNEQFF. The CDR3 region has the DNA TGTGCCAGCAGCTCCGCCTACGGGAGTACGAATGAGCAGTTCTTC.

The table lists this clone with a count of one. The chain recombines TRBV5-5 with TRBJ1-4; 7 positions match TRBD1. Germline loops: CDR1 SGHKS, CDR2 YYEKEE (reference sequence). With 5 bases clipped from V and 7 bases from J, the junction kept 11 bases outside the gene matches. The CDR3 runs 15 residues. The CDR3 sequence is CASSRLQGRSEKLFF. CDR3 bases: TGTGCCAGCAGTCGACTACAGGGGAGGAGTGAAAAACTGTTTTTT.

The rearrangement links TRBV7-6 to TRBJ1-4; 12 bases line up with TRBD1. The CDR3 sequence is 16 residues long. The V gene's germline CDR1 is SGHVS and CDR2 FNYEAQ. V lost 4 bases to trimming and J lost 7 bases; unmatched junction nucleotides: 7. The DNA for the CDR3 is TGTGCCAGCAGCTCGGCGGGACAGGGGGCTGGTGAAAAACTGTTTTTT. Amino acids: CASSSAGQGAGEKLFF.

V gene TRBV7-2 combines with J gene TRBJ1-5; D unclear. Germline-derived CDR1 and CDR2 are SGHTA and FQGNSA. V lost 5 bases, J lost 0 bases, and 8 bases lay in between. CDR3 length: 14 residues. The CDR3 sequence is CASSLGYSNQPQHF. The CDR3 DNA reads as TGTGCCAGCAGCCTCGGTTATAGCAATCAGCCCCAGCATTTT. Supplemented by reference TRBV7-2 and TRBJ1-5, the full variable domain reads GAGVSQSPSNKVTEKGKDVELRCDPISGHTALYWYRQSLGQGLEFLIYFQGNSAPDKSGLPSDRFSAERTGGSVSTLTIQRTQQEDSAVYLCASSLGYSNQPQHFGDGTRLSIL.

The V call is TRBV2, the J call TRBJ1-1; D call uncertain. V shed 8 bases and J shed 14 bases, with 21 bases lying between them. Germline-derived CDR1 and CDR2 are SNHLY and FYNNEI. The CDR3 spans 12 residues. CDR3: CASGLTVLEWFF. CDR3 sequence (DNA): TGTGCCAGCGGATTGACCGTCCTAGAGTGGTTCTTT.

The chain is built from TRBV2 and TRBJ1-5; D may be TRBD1 (5 bases). V gave up 2 bases and J gave up 1 base, with 18 bases separating them. The CDR3 contains 18 residues. Germline V gives CDR1 SNHLY, CDR2 FYNNEI. The CDR3 sequence: CASSEPQGGGISNQPQHF. CDR3 coding DNA: TGTGCCAGCAGTGAACCGCAGGGAGGAGGGATAAGCAATCAGCCCCAGCATTTT.

V and J are TRBV6-1 and TRBJ2-1, with 7 bases matching TRBD2. V dropped 0 bases and J dropped 9; count of bases not matched to a gene: 5. Germline V gene lookup returns CDR1 MNHNS and CDR2 SASEGT. The CDR3 consists of 14 residues. In DNA, the CDR3 is TGTGCCAGCAGTGAAGCGAGGGCGGGGGTTGAGCAGTTCTTC. It codes for CASSEARAGVEQFF.

In the case of this clone: This specimen includes other DNA sequences encoding the same CDR3. This chain uses TRBV7-9 with TRBJ1-1, with no clear D. This CDR3 spans 13 amino acids. V was pared by 2 bases and J by 1 base, with 5 bases between. Germline V gives CDR1 SEHNR, CDR2 FQNEAQ (reference sequence). The CDR3 spells CASSLRENTEAFF. The CDR3 region has the DNA TGTGCCAGCAGCTTAAGAGAGAACACTGAAGCTTTCTTT.

This chain connects TRBV27 to TRBJ2-7, with 7 positions matching TRBD1. Germline CDR1 reads MNHEY; CDR2 reads SMNVEV (reference sequence). The CDR3 is 11 residues long. J gave up 6 bases and V 4 bases, and 0 bases lay outside the gene matches. The CDR3 DNA follows: TGTGCCAGCAGTTCAGGGGGCGAGCAGTACTTC. Its translation: CASSSGGEQYF.

The chain couples TRBV9 to TRBJ1-4, with TRBD1 matching over 7 bases. The V segment lost 0 bases and the J segment 8 bases; nucleotides outside the gene matches: 13. In germline, CDR1 is SGDLS, CDR2 YYNGEE. The CDR3 is 17 residues long. The CDR3 spells CASSVGQGHSKEEKLFF. CDR3 in DNA: TGTGCCAGCAGCGTAGGACAGGGCCACTCTAAGGAGGAAAAACTGTTTTTT. Complete variable domain (other parts from reference TRBV9 and TRBJ1-4): DSGVTQTPKHLITATGQRVTLRCSPRSGDLSVYWYQQSLDQGLQFLIQYYNGEERAKGNILERFSAQQFPDLHSELNLSSLELGDSALYFCASSVGQGHSKEEKLFFGSGTQLSVL.

The J gene is TRBJ2-7, the V gene TRBV9; 7 bases are shared with TRBD1. CDR3 length: 14 residues. V lost 2 bases to trimming and J lost 2 bases; unmatched junction nucleotides: 4. CDR1 and CDR2 (germline): SGDLS, YYNGEE. The CDR3 is CASSVTGTTYEQYF. The CDR3 DNA sequence: TGTGCCAGCAGCGTGACAGGGACAACCTACGAGCAGTACTTC.

The chain joins TRBV14 to TRBJ2-2; 9 nucleotides line up with TRBD2. Losses at the gene ends were 2 bases for V and 7 bases for J; bases not matched to a gene: 8. The CDR3 has 16 residues. The germline V gene has CDR1 SGHDN and CDR2 FVKESK. As DNA, the CDR3 is TGTGCCAGCAGCCAACTGCAGCGGGGGGAAGGCGGGGAGCTGTTTTTT. Translated, it gives CASSQLQRGEGGELFF.

V gene TRBV10-3 combines with J gene TRBJ1-5, with D hard to call. CDR1 is ENHRY and CDR2 is SYGVKD in the germline V gene. The CDR3 is made up of 14 amino acids. V was shortened by 0 bases and J by 7 bases, with 10 bases between the two germline ends. CDR3 residues: CAISESWLEQPQHF. The CDR3 DNA reads as TGTGCCATCAGTGAGTCGTGGTTGGAGCAGCCCCAGCATTTT.

The chain employs TRBV27 and TRBJ1-1, with a weak D call TRBD1 (5 bases). The CDR3 spans 16 residues. The V end was cut by 4 bases, the J end by 2 bases, with 17 bases between. Germline lookup yields CDR1 MNHEY and CDR2 SMNVEV (reference sequence). CDR3 residues: CASSSPTLGGNTEAFF. CDR3 DNA sequence: TGTGCCAGCAGTTCCCCGACCTTGGGGGGAAACACTGAAGCTTTCTTT.

The chain is built from TRBV21-1 and TRBJ2-7; the table assigns TRBD2, which was not confirmed against the DNA. TRBV21-1 is a pseudogene locus. The CDR3 runs to 16 residues. In DNA form, the CDR3 reads TGTGCCAGCAGCCCACGATTGCGCGGTTTCTCCTACGAGCAGTACTTC. Protein product: CASSPRLRGFSYEQYF.

The chain joins TRBV7-2 to TRBJ2-5; D is unresolved. Germline loops: CDR1 SGHTA, CDR2 FQGNSA. The V gene lost 5 bases and the J gene lost 2 bases, with 3 bases spanning the gap. The CDR3 is 11 residues long. The CDR3 loop is CASSQQETQYF. The CDR3 DNA reads as TGTGCCAGCAGCCAACAAGAGACCCAGTACTTC.

Details on this clone: A junction end diverges from the germline sequence, so it may reflect a read error. The V and J genes are TRBV6-1 and TRBJ1-4; D ambiguous. In germline, CDR1 is MNHNS, CDR2 SASEGT. The CDR3 runs 14 residues. As DNA, the CDR3 is TGTGCCAGCAATGAATGGCCTTTGAATGAAAAACTGTTTTTT. Protein: CASNEWPLNEKLFF.

The chain employs TRBV5-1 and TRBJ2-2; 8 positions match TRBD1. Per the germline V gene, CDR1 is SGHRS and CDR2 is YFSETQ. With V trimmed by 3 bases and J by 4 bases, 8 bases remained unmatched. The CDR3 spans 16 residues. CDR3 region: CASSSMTGATTGELFF. The DNA for the CDR3 is TGCGCCAGCAGCTCTATGACAGGGGCTACCACCGGGGAGCTGTTTTTT.

This chain uses TRBV3-1 (or the pseudogene TRBV3-2) with TRBJ1-1; TRBD1 matches at 7 bases. The CDR3 spans 12 residues. With 4 bases clipped from V and 10 bases from J, the junction kept 6 bases outside the gene matches. Looked up from germline, CDR1 is LGHDT and CDR2 is YNNKEL (reference sequence). CDR3 amino acids: CASSPDRLVAFF. The CDR3 coding sequence is TGTGCCAGCAGCCCGGACAGGTTGGTAGCTTTCTTT.

This clone came up many times. The chain employs TRBV5-1 and TRBJ2-2; 8 nucleotides align to TRBD2. Germline CDR1 reads SGHRS; CDR2 reads YFSETQ. The CDR3 runs to 14 residues. V lost 7 bases, J lost 7 bases, and 9 bases stayed unmatched. CDR3 region: CASEPGLESGELFF. CDR3 coding DNA: TGCGCCAGCGAGCCGGGACTAGAAAGCGGGGAGCTGTTTTTT.

The CDR3 DNA follows: TGTGCCAGCAGCCAAGATAAAGGAGGGCAAGGCACTGAAGCTTTCTTT. Its protein product is CASSQDKGGQGTEAFF. The chain employs TRBV3-1 (or the pseudogene TRBV3-2) and TRBJ1-1; D unclear. The CDR3 contains 16 residues. The V gene's germline CDR1 is LGHDT and CDR2 YNNKEL (reference sequence). The V end was cut by 0 bases, the J end by 4 bases, with 15 bases between.

The chain links TRBV7-2 to TRBJ2-7, with D hard to call. V lost 3 bases and J 1 base, leaving 10 bases between the germline ends. This CDR3 has 14 residues. Germline CDR1 SGHTA, CDR2 FQGNSA. In DNA form, the CDR3 reads TGTGCCAGCAGCTTGTCCTCCGTTTCCTACGAGCAGTACTTC. Residues: CASSLSSVSYEQYF. The whole variable domain, remainder taken from reference TRBV7-2 and TRBJ2-7, is GAGVSQSPSNKVTEKGKDVELRCDPISGHTALYWYRQSLGQGLEFLIYFQGNSAPDKSGLPSDRFSAERTGGSVSTLTIQRTQQEDSAVYLCASSLSSVSYEQYFGPGTRLTVT.